Listed below are T cell receptor beta chains from one sample, sequenced in a study of CD8+ T cells in alopecia areata. The assay was immunoSEQ multiplex PCR, and TCRdb's table has in-frame clones only and misses some. The sample shows about 110,000 clones, 59% of them seen only once. Sequencing was performed on CD8+ T cells sorted from blood. The receptors shown here come from a human donor in good health. The CDR3 runs from the conserved cysteine through the conserved F or W. D genes are given only for firm matches. Clone size is stated in some rows and not others, as once, few, many or a class when expanded.

J gene	D gene	V gene	clone size	CDR3 protein	CDR3 DNA
TRBJ2-1	NA	TRBV30	NA	CAWSVARNEQFF	TGTGCCTGGAGTGTAGCACGGAATGAGCAGTTCTTC
TRBJ2-1	NA	TRBV30	few	CAWSVLWSDEQFF	TGTGCCTGGAGTGTACTCTGGAGCGATGAGCAGTTCTTC
TRBJ2-7	TRBD2	TRBV4-3	NA	CASSQGTSGGLSYEQYF	TGCGCCAGCAGCCAAGGGACTAGCGGGGGCCTCTCCTACGAGCAGTACTTC
TRBJ1-1	NA	TRBV28	few	CASRDTEAFF	TGTGCCAGCAGGGACACTGAAGCTTTCTTT
TRBJ2-3	NA	TRBV6-5	NA	CASSPMSGLTDTQYF	TGTGCCAGCAGCCCGATGAGCGGGTTGACAGATACGCAGTATTTT
TRBJ2-7	NA	TRBV20-1	once	CSAGPSYEQYF	TGCAGTGCTGGACCTTCCTACGAGCAGTACTTC
TRBJ2-5	TRBD1	TRBV11-1	NA	CASSRRQGPETQYF	TGTGCCAGCAGCCGACGACAGGGCCCAGAGACCCAGTACTTC
TRBJ2-6	NA	TRBV28	NA	CASMTPSLGSGANVLTF	TGTGCCAGCATGACACCTTCCTTAGGCTCTGGGGCCAACGTCCTGACTTTC
TRBJ2-3	NA	TRBV9	NA	CASSVAKRGGTDTQYF	TGTGCCAGCAGCGTAGCTAAGAGAGGGGGCACAGATACGCAGTATTTT
TRBJ2-7	TRBD1	TRBV7-9	few	CASTPRDRPYEQYF	TGTGCCAGCACCCCCCGGGACAGACCCTACGAGCAGTACTTC
TRBJ2-1	TRBD2	TRBV2	NA	CASSDAGGVIGIPYNEQFF	TGTGCCAGCAGTGATGCGGGGGGGGTAATAGGGATCCCCTACAATGAGCAGTTCTTC
TRBJ2-7	NA	TRBV7-8	NA	CASSLVPAPYEQYF	TGTGCCAGCAGCTTAGTCCCGGCTCCCTACGAGCAGTACTTC
TRBJ2-1	TRBD1	TRBV5-4	few	CASSQPPGQGPNEQFF	TGTGCCAGCAGCCAACCCCCGGGACAGGGTCCCAATGAGCAGTTCTTC
TRBJ1-1	NA	TRBV19	NA	CASKIGQVNTEAFF	TGTGCCAGTAAAATCGGACAAGTGAACACTGAAGCTTTCTTT
TRBJ2-7	NA	TRBV29-1	few	CTNRAHEQYF	TGCACAAACAGGGCCCACGAGCAGTACTTC
TRBJ1-1	NA	TRBV28	few	CASRDQGTWAEAFF	TGTGCCAGCAGAGACCAGGGGACGTGGGCTGAAGCTTTCTTT
TRBJ2-7	TRBD1	TRBV6-1	NA	CASNELTGSDEQYF	TGTGCCAGCAACGAGTTGACAGGGAGTGACGAGCAGTACTTC
TRBJ2-3	TRBD2	TRBV10-3	few	CAISGGTSQTDTQYF	TGTGCCATCAGTGGCGGGACTAGTCAAACAGATACGCAGTATTTT
TRBJ2-3	TRBD1	TRBV2	few	CATEGQKQYF	TGTGCCACCGAGGGACAGAAGCAGTATTTT
TRBJ1-2	NA	TRBV25-1	NA	CASSEYALESGYTF	TGTGCCAGCAGTGAATATGCCCTCGAATCTGGCTACACCTTC
TRBJ2-5	NA	TRBV28	NA	CASKVVSPTETQYF	TGTGCCAGTAAGGTGGTCTCGCCCACGGAGACCCAGTACTTC
TRBJ2-3	NA	TRBV7-2	NA	CASSSLGATDTQYF	TGTGCCAGCAGCTCTTTGGGGGCAACAGATACGCAGTATTTT
TRBJ2-7	NA	TRBV28	few	CASSLGGAGQYF	TGTGCCAGCAGTTTAGGAGGGGCCGGGCAGTACTTC
TRBJ1-2	TRBD1	TRBV6-1	few	CASSEATGPSNYGYTF	TGTGCCAGCAGTGAAGCGACAGGGCCCTCTAACTATGGCTACACCTTC
TRBJ1-2	TRBD1	TRBV29-1	NA	CSAWTGDSYGYTF	TGCAGCGCCTGGACAGGGGATAGCTATGGCTACACCTTC
TRBJ2-5	NA	TRBV7-2	NA	CASSGSGHGGVETQYF	TGTGCCAGCAGCGGCAGCGGACATGGTGGGGTGGAGACCCAGTACTTC
TRBJ2-3	TRBD2	TRBV30	few	CAWSVAAGGTDTQYF	TGTGCCTGGAGTGTAGCGGCGGGGGGGACAGATACGCAGTATTTT
TRBJ1-2	TRBD1	TRBV9	few	CASSSRDSSYTF	TGTGCCAGCAGCTCCCGGGACAGCTCCTACACCTTC
TRBJ2-7	TRBD1	TRBV5-1	NA	CASSLAYATGGHYEQYF	TGCGCCAGCAGCTTGGCGTACGCGACAGGGGGCCACTACGAGCAGTACTTC
TRBJ2-7	TRBD1	TRBV4-1	NA	CASSPYGQASYEQYF	TGCGCCAGCAGCCCGTACGGACAGGCCTCCTACGAGCAGTACTTC
TRBJ1-2	NA	TRBV13	NA	CASSKGRGGYTF	TGTGCCAGCAGTAAGGGCAGAGGGGGCTACACCTTC
TRBJ2-3	NA	TRBV9	NA	CASSVVSTDTQYF	TGTGCCAGCAGCGTAGTTAGCACAGATACGCAGTATTTT
TRBJ2-1	TRBD2	TRBV10-3	NA	CATSGGIPNNEQFF	TGTGCCACAAGCGGGGGGATTCCAAACAATGAGCAGTTCTTC
TRBJ2-3	TRBD2	TRBV11-2	medium-sized	CASSLEGLVTDTQYF	TGTGCCAGCAGCTTAGAGGGACTAGTCACAGATACGCAGTATTTT
TRBJ2-5	NA	TRBV5-6	NA	CASSWAAETQYF	TGTGCCAGCAGCTGGGCCGCCGAGACCCAGTACTTC
TRBJ2-1	NA	TRBV19	NA	CASSMGGSYNEQFF	TGTGCCAGTAGTATGGGTGGCTCCTACAATGAGCAGTTCTTC
TRBJ2-5	TRBD2	TRBV2	NA	CASRGLAGVSETQYF	TGTGCCAGCAGGGGACTAGCGGGGGTGTCGGAGACCCAGTACTTC
TRBJ2-7	TRBD1	TRBV13	NA	CASSPGGRTYEQYF	TGTGCCAGCAGCCCAGGGGGTAGGACCTACGAGCAGTACTTC
TRBJ2-3	NA	TRBV7-9	NA	CASSPVGGVTDTQYF	TGTGCCAGCAGCCCAGTGGGGGGAGTCACAGATACGCAGTATTTT
TRBJ2-6	NA	TRBV4-3	NA	CASSIGQTNSGANVLTF	TGCGCCAGCAGCATCGGCCAGACCAACTCTGGGGCCAACGTCCTGACTTTC